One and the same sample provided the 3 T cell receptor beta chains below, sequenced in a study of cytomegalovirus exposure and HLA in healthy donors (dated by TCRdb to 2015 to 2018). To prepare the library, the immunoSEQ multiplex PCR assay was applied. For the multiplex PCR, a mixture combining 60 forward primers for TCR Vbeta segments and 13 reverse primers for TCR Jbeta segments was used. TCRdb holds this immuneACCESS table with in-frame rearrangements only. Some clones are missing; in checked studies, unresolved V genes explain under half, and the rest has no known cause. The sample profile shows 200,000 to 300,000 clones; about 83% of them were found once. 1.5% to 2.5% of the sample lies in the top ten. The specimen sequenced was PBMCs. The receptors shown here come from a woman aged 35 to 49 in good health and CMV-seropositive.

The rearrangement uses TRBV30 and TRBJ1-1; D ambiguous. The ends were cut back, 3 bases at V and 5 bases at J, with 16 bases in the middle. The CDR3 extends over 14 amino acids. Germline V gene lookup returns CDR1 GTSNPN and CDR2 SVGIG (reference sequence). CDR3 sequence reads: CAWSRAPSGTEAFF. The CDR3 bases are TGTGCCTGGAGCCGGGCCCCCAGCGGGACTGAAGCTTTCTTT.

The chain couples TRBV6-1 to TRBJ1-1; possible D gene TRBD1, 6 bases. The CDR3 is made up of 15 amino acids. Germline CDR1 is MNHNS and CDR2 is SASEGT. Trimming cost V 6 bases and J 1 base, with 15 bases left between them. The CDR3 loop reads CASRTGTPSNTEAFF. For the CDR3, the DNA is TGTGCCAGCAGAACCGGGACACCTTCGAACACTGAAGCTTTCTTT.

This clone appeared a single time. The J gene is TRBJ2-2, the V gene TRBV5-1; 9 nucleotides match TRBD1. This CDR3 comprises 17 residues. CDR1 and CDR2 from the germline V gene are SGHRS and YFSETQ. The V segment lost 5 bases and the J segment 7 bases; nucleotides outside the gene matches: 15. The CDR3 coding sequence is TGCGCCAGCAGAATTAAAGGGGGACAGGGATTCGGCGGGGAGCTGTTTTTT. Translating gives CASRIKGGQGFGGELFF.